This T cell receptor (beta chain) was captured in a study of blood T cell repertoires in COVID-19. At the level of the study: The origin of the acute and convalescent COVID-19 samples was the United States, Italy and Spain. Sources were T cells, B-cell-depleted T cells, or PBMCs; the material itself was cDNA or gDNA.

Methods used by the authors: Reference gene primer amplification in the assay estimated nucleated cell counts. The table came from immunoSEQ multiplex PCR; TCRdb's copy has only in-frame clones and leaves some out. D and trimming were read from the DNA, whereas the V and J calls and clone size are those reported in that table. The sample has nearly 350,000 clones, 80% to 90% seen once. During active infection, Seattle patients enrolled and were then monitored through disease. Germline V gene lookup returns CDR1 PRHDT and CDR2 FYEKMQ (reference sequence). The trim removed 0 bases at V and 2 bases at J, leaving 4 bases unmatched. The CDR3 consists of 16 residues.

Sequencing used peripheral blood. The rearrangement uses TRBV13 and TRBJ2-3, with TRBD1 matching over 8 bases. The TCR sequence derives from a woman aged 50 to 65 with COVID-19, enrolled during active disease. The chain's CDR3 is CASSLGQGVDTDTQYF. The CDR3 DNA reads as TGTGCCAGCAGCTTAGGACAGGGGGTGGACACAGATACGCAGTATTTT.